This TCR beta chain was recovered during a study of blood T cell repertoires in COVID-19. Whole-study context: The United States, Italy and Spain were the sources of the acute and convalescent COVID-19 samples. Sources were T cells, B-cell-depleted T cells, or PBMCs; the material itself was cDNA or gDNA.

Germline CDR1 reads LGHNA; CDR2 reads YSLEER. This CDR3 contains 15 residues. V gave up 0 bases and J gave up 8 bases, with 13 bases separating them. Original handling: Amplified reference gene primers provided the basis for estimating nucleated cell counts. Using immunoSEQ multiplex PCR, the repertoire was profiled, and TCRdb retains in-frame clones only, with some absent. V and J calls and clone size are as listed in that table; D and trimming were resolved from the DNA. The data contain about 120,000 clones, about three quarters of them singletons. The clonotype originates from a woman aged 65 to 85 with acute or convalescent COVID-19. V and J are TRBV4-3 and TRBJ1-4; D not certain. Sequenced material: peripheral blood. CDR3 in amino acids: CASSQDPGSREKLFF. CDR3 nucleotides: TGCGCCAGCAGCCAAGATCCGGGGTCGCGGGAAAAACTGTTTTTT.